This entry is about one TCR beta chain. The antigen this receptor binds is unknown. Per-base quality was not reported, and no clone a single base away is much larger than it. The entire amount of isolated RNA was reverse transcribed using the High Capacity cDNA Reverse Transcription Kit, so the sequenced TCRB transcripts were expressed ones. Deep immunoSEQ sequencing was performed on naive, central memory and regulatory T cell samples, with an average of roughly 3.6 million total reads per sample. Sorted cells were lysed in RLT buffer, and RNA was extracted using DNase-treated RNeasy Micro or Mini kits according to cell number. To prevent cross-contamination, every cell subset was processed on its own, while patient and healthy donor samples were processed together. TCRB sequences were amplified from cDNA with the immunoSEQ multiplex PCR, producing 87-bp fragments spanning the CDR3 region. Sequencing of the amplicons was performed on the Illumina HiSeq platform. The study's processing was this. PCR bias was computationally corrected using synthetic template baselines, reads within Hamming distance 2 were collapsed, and singletons that could not be merged were discarded. Reads were aligned against IMGT so that V, D and J genes, CDR3 length and insertions or deletions at six rearrangement sites could be assigned. Within each subset, clonotype counts were normalized to sorted cell number, after which true diversity and Gini coefficients were computed with the tcR R package. The overlap coefficient, calculated on TCRB nucleotide sequences, was used to quantify repertoire sharing. Out-of-frame TCRB sequences from naive cells were analyzed as a proxy for the pre-selection repertoire. TCRdb limited this immuneACCESS table to in-frame rearrangements with V and J called. A share of clones is missing; checked studies link under half to unresolved V genes, and the rest is unexplained. V and J calls and clone size are given by that table; D and trimming were obtained from the DNA. Across this sample there are over 700,000 clones, with around a sixth seen only once. Around 0.02% of the sample lies in the top ten.

This specimen comes from a study of beta chain features in type 1 diabetes (dated by TCRdb to about 2018). Describing the broader study: Mean age, gender distribution, total cell number and subset yield did not differ between patients and healthy donors. A total of roughly 100 million sorted cells were examined across all samples, and RNA yield correlated strongly with the number of cells per subset. The study compared the TCRB repertoires of sorted circulating CD4+ T cell subsets in recently diagnosed type 1 diabetes patients with those in matched healthy donors. Whereas all 30 or so donors provided naive and central memory subsets, regulatory and stem cell-like memory subsets were isolated from just 8 patients and roughly 8 healthy donors.

CDR1 and CDR2 were assigned from the germline V gene as SGHTA and FQGNSA. The germline V end is reduced by 2 bases and the J end by 5 bases; junction bases left unmatched: 3. Measured from the cysteine to the phenylalanine, the CDR3 is 14 residues long. Only CDR3 DNA remains: 42 bases, in frame from the first base. General findings and caveats noted by the study authors: At VDJ recombination sites, type 1 diabetes patients had fewer insertions and more deleted nucleotides, which implies abnormalities in thymic rearrangement. Naive, central memory and regulatory TCRB repertoires appeared to be more similar among patients than among healthy donors. Because cDNA was sequenced instead of genomic DNA, activated cells with high expression could be over-represented, although the groups did not differ in activation or CD3 levels. Only small numbers of individuals were included in the HLA sub-analyses, which left unresolved whether HLA type had any influence on TCRB rearrangement. Shorter templates might be favored by PCR, yet because patient and control samples were amplified and corrected together, any such skew would affect both groups equally. Type 1 diabetes patients showed a moderate but significant shortening of TCRB CDR3 length in all four CD4+ subsets.

Each donor gave one peripheral blood draw, averaging roughly 100 mL, which was collected into heparinised tubes. A BD FACSAria II and a panel including CD45RO, CCR7, CD25, CD127, CD95 and CD27 were used to sort naive, central memory, regulatory and stem cell-like memory CD4+ T cells. Every sorted population had a purity above 95%. Right away, PBMCs were isolated by Lymphoprep density gradient centrifugation and were stained directly, with no culture step. So that batch effects would be minimized, each experiment stained and sorted samples in pairs, pairing one healthy donor with one patient. The rearrangement joined TRBV7-2 to TRBJ2-1, with 7 bases aligning to TRBD2. This TCR derives from a woman between 18 and 30 years old in good health. The sample taken for sequencing was naive CD4+ T cells from blood. This specimen's cell subset or site label, interpreted: true naive CD4+ T cells. This receptor carries the CDR3 CASSLWRENNEQFF. The bases read TGTGCCAGCAGCTTATGGCGGGAGAACAATGAGCAGTTCTTC.